The source of this TCR beta chain is a study of T cell responses to AZD1222 COVID-19 vaccine. The V end was cut by 4 bases, the J end by 3 bases, with 16 bases between. Germline V gene lookup returns CDR1 LNHDA and CDR2 SQIVND (reference sequence). The CDR3 loop spans 16 amino acids. Worth noting for this clone: Its specificity is unknown.

Findings of the study overall: Of spike-specific TCRs, nearly half reportedly target regions left unmutated in variants. After the peak T cell response, and only then, were repertoires sampled.

TCRdb keeps only in-frame clones here, not all; method: immunoSEQ multiplex PCR. This sample has some 180,000 clones; 90% to 95% occur once, and the top ten carry around 3.6%. This receptor was taken from an adult who received the MenACWY meningococcal vaccine as a control. The input for sequencing was peripheral blood, taken 28 days after the second dose of the MenACWY control vaccine. V and J are TRBV19 and TRBJ1-5, with D perhaps matching TRBD1 (6 bases). The CDR3 DNA reads TGTGCCAGTAGTAGCCTTATGACAGGCCTCAATCAGCCCCAGCATTTT. Its translation: CASSSLMTGLNQPQHF.